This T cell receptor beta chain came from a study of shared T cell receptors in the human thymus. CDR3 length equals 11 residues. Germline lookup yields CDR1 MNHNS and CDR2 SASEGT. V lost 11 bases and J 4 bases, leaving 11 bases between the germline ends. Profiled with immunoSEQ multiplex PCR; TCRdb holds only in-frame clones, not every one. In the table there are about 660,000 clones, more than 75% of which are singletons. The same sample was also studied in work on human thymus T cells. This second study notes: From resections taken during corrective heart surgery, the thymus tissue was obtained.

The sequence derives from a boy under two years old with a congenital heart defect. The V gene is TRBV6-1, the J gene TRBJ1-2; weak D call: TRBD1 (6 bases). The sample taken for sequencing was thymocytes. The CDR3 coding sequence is TGTGCCGTGGCCAGGGGCTATGGCTACACCTTC. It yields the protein CAVARGYGYTF.